Presented here are 27 T cell receptor beta chains from one specimen sequenced in a study of T cell repertoires in cytomegalovirus infection (dated by TCRdb to about 2019). The reads were generated on an Illumina HiSeq 1500. TCRdb reprocessed the public reads (quality trimming at Q25 with fastp, clone calling with MiXCR) and kept in-frame beta chains. Records with the same CDR3 protein are collapsed into one entry carrying the most frequent genes and DNA. The sample profile shows 300,000 to 400,000 distinct CDR3 sequences; roughly 9.5% of them were found once. The top ten constitute around 4.1% of the sample. The sample comprised PBMCs. The source is a human donor in good health (CMV status not recorded). Some clones in this sample may be carry-over from other donors' samples.

This clonotype has ten or more counts. The rearrangement links TRBV12-3 or TRBV12-4 to TRBJ1-2; TRBD1 agrees at 8 bases. V lost 5 bases and J lost 4; bases outside the gene matches: 6. The CDR3 has 14 amino acids. CDR3 nucleotide sequence: TGTGCCAGCAGTGCCCAGGGGGCCAGCTATGGCTACACCTTC. Amino acid sequence: CASSAQGASYGYTF.

This clonotype has just a few counts. This chain joins TRBV6-1 and TRBJ1-1; TRBD1 matches 8 bases. Germline-derived CDR1 and CDR2 are MNHNS and SASEGT. Trimming removed 5 bases from V and 0 bases from J; junction bases left unmatched: 8. CDR3 length: 16 residues. The CDR3 nucleotides are TGTGCCAGCAGTTACGGGACAGGACTCATGAACACTGAAGCTTTCTTT. Its protein is CASSYGTGLMNTEAFF.

This clonotype was counted ten times or more. The chain links TRBV7-2 to TRBJ2-3; 8 nucleotides agree with TRBD1. CDR1 SGHTA and CDR2 FQGNSA come from the germline V gene. Trimming took 3 bases from V and 3 from J; bases not matched to a gene: 5. The CDR3 has 15 residues. CDR3 nucleotides: TGTGCCAGCAGCTTTCTTAGACAGGGGACAGATACGCAGTATTTT. Its translation: CASSFLRQGTDTQYF.

This clonotype was found a few times. The CDR3 DNA reads TGTGCCAGCAGCTTAGGAAGGGGAGAGGTGCAGTACTTC. Amino acid sequence: CASSLGRGEVQYF. The chain employs TRBV7-2 and TRBJ2-7; D possibly uses TRBD1 or TRBD2 (5 bases each). The CDR3 contains 13 residues. Per germline, CDR1 SGHTA and CDR2 FQGNSA. V gave up 1 base and J gave up 9 bases, with 13 bases separating them.

V and J are TRBV7-2 and TRBJ1-1; D gene ambiguous. Germline CDR1 and CDR2: SGHTA and FQGNSA. Trimming left V 5 bases short and J 4 bases short, with 14 bases between. CDR3 size: 14 residues. In DNA form, the CDR3 reads TGTGCCAGCAGCCTAGACACGTCGCGCACTGAAGCTTTCTTT. Protein sequence: CASSLDTSRTEAFF. Full variable domain (rest looked up from reference TRBV7-2 and TRBJ1-1): GAGVSQSPSNKVTEKGKDVELRCDPISGHTALYWYRQSLGQGLEFLIYFQGNSAPDKSGLPSDRFSAERTGGSVSTLTIQRTQQEDSAVYLCASSLDTSRTEAFFGQGTRLTVV.

The sample holds a few counts of this clonotype. This chain links TRBV7-9 with TRBJ2-7; TRBD1 agrees at 10 bases. V lost 5 bases to trimming and J lost 3 bases; unmatched junction nucleotides: 7. Germline loops: CDR1 SEHNR, CDR2 FQNEAQ (reference sequence). The CDR3 loop spans 15 amino acids. Here the CDR3 reads CASSHAGTGVYEQYF. DNA for the CDR3: TGTGCCAGCAGCCATGCCGGGACAGGGGTCTACGAGCAGTACTTC. The whole variable domain, filled in from reference TRBV7-9 and TRBJ2-7, reads DTGVSQNPRHKITKRGQNVTFRCDPISEHNRLYWYRQTLGQGPEFLTYFQNEAQLEKSRLLSDRFSAERPKGSFSTLEIQRTEQGDSAMYLCASSHAGTGVYEQYFGPGTRLTVT.

This clonotype was counted at least ten times. The J gene is TRBJ1-1, the V gene TRBV7-2; D gene ambiguous. Trimming stripped 6 bases from V and 5 bases from J, with 13 bases between. CDR3 length: 13 residues. Germline CDR1 is SGHTA and CDR2 is FQGNSA. CDR3 DNA: TGTGCCAGCAGTGTAGGAGTCTTTACTGAAGCTTTCTTT. Translated: CASSVGVFTEAFF.

In its sample, this clonotype was seen a few times. V gene TRBV5-5 combines with J gene TRBJ2-5; no reliable D call. The CDR3 spans 12 residues. The germline CDR1 and CDR2 sequences are SGHKS and YYEKEE (reference sequence). The germline V and J ends were trimmed by 2 bases and 5 bases, with 7 bases remaining between them. The CDR3 DNA sequence: TGTGCCAGCAGCTTCCCCGGGGAGACCCAGTACTTC. It translates to CASSFPGETQYF.

V usage is TRBV6-1 and J usage is TRBJ2-1; D ambiguous. Germline loops: CDR1 MNHNS, CDR2 SASEGT. V lost 5 bases and J 9 bases, leaving 11 bases between the germline ends. CDR3 length: 12 residues. CDR3 loop: CASSKASSEQFF. Written as DNA, the CDR3 is TGTGCCAGCAGTAAGGCTAGTTCTGAGCAGTTCTTC.

This chain connects TRBV9 to TRBJ2-7; no clear D gene. Germline CDR1 is SGDLS and CDR2 is YYNGEE. The CDR3 loop spans 13 amino acids. The V gene lost 3 bases and the J gene lost 6 bases, with 13 bases spanning the gap. The CDR3 region has the DNA TGTGCCAGCAGCGCTCAATCAGGATTCGAGCAGTACTTC. Amino acid sequence: CASSAQSGFEQYF.

CDR3 in amino acids: CASSLRTGASEKLFF. CDR3 in DNA: TGTGCCAGCAGCTTGCGGACAGGGGCCTCGGAAAAACTGTTTTTT. The V call is TRBV7-6, the J call TRBJ1-4; 9 bases are shared with TRBD1. This CDR3 is 15 amino acids long. CDR1 is SGHVS, CDR2 FNYEAQ, per germline. V shed 3 bases, J shed 8 bases, and the junction held 7 bases outside the gene matches. Full variable domain (remainder filled in from reference TRBV7-6 and TRBJ1-4): GAGVSQSPRYKVTKRGQDVALRCDPISGHVSLYWYRQALGQGPEFLTYFNYEAQQDKSGLPNDRFSAERPEGSISTLTIQRTEQRDSAMYRCASSLRTGASEKLFFGSGTQLSVL.

This clonotype was counted ten times or more. The chain is built from TRBV12-3 or TRBV12-4 and TRBJ1-4; D might be TRBD1 (5 bases). This CDR3 region has 13 residues. The germline V and J ends were trimmed by 0 bases and 12 bases, with 11 bases remaining between them. The CDR3 loop reads CASSLASGAQLFF. The CDR3 DNA sequence: TGTGCCAGCAGTTTAGCCTCTGGGGCCCAACTGTTTTTT.

This rearrangement joins TRBV5-1 to TRBJ2-1, with D unclear. The CDR3 consists of 13 residues. The germline CDR1 and CDR2 sequences are SGHRS and YFSETQ. V dropped 3 bases and J dropped 5 bases, with 9 bases sitting between them. As DNA, the CDR3 is TGCGCCAGCAGCTCCAACCTTGACAATGAGCAGTTCTTC. Translating it yields CASSSNLDNEQFF.

This clonotype was seen ten or more times. The chain couples TRBV12-3 or TRBV12-4 to TRBJ1-6, with TRBD1 as a possible D gene (6 bases). The ends were cut back, 6 bases at V and 8 bases at J, with 17 bases in the middle. The CDR3 extends over 15 amino acids. CDR3 bases: TGTGCCAGCAGCCCCCCGGCGGGGGCAGATTCACCCCTCCACTTT. Translation: CASSPPAGADSPLHF.

This clonotype was seen a few times. V and J are TRBV7-9 and TRBJ2-7; the D is unclear. The CDR3 has 12 residues. Looked up from germline, CDR1 is SEHNR and CDR2 is FQNEAQ (reference sequence). Trimming left V 6 bases short and J 12 bases short, with 18 bases between. CDR3 residues: CASSSPHSVSYF. The CDR3 DNA reads TGTGCCAGCAGTTCACCACACTCGGTTTCGTACTTC.

This clonotype was counted only a few times. V usage is TRBV6-5 and J usage is TRBJ2-1; D may correspond to TRBD1 or TRBD2 (5 bases each). Trimming left V 2 bases short and J 6 bases short, with 14 bases between. The CDR3 runs 15 residues. Germline CDR1 is MNHEY and CDR2 is SVGAGI. CDR3 sequence reads: CASSYTGLRGNEQFF. DNA of the CDR3: TGTGCCAGCAGTTACACGGGGTTAAGGGGCAATGAGCAGTTCTTC.

This clonotype was recorded at least ten times. This chain joins TRBV7-2 and TRBJ2-7; D unclear. Trimming removed 2 bases from V and 5 bases from J, with 16 bases in between. The germline gives CDR1 SGHTA, CDR2 FQGNSA. This CDR3 has 15 amino acids. The CDR3: CASSLRPFGPDEQYF. As DNA, the CDR3 is TGTGCCAGCAGCTTACGCCCCTTTGGTCCCGACGAGCAGTACTTC.

This clonotype occurred a few times. The chain employs TRBV6-6 and TRBJ1-2; the D gene is possibly TRBD1 (5 bases). V was cut by 7 bases and J by 3 bases, with 18 bases left in between. Germline CDR1 MNHNY, CDR2 SVGAGI (reference sequence). This CDR3 has 15 amino acids. DNA of the CDR3: TGTGCCAGCAAGCCGCGGGGGGTGTGGGACTATGGCTACACCTTC. Its protein is CASKPRGVWDYGYTF.

In its sample, this clonotype was seen many times. J is TRBJ2-5 and V is TRBV12-3 or TRBV12-4, with TRBD2 matching 8 bases. CDR3 length equals 17 residues. Losses at the gene ends were 1 base for V and 2 bases for J; bases not matched to a gene: 9. In DNA form, the CDR3 reads TGTGCCAGCAGTTTAGATGTTAGCGGGGTCCGGCAAGAGACCCAGTACTTC. Translated: CASSLDVSGVRQETQYF.

The table lists this clonotype with a few counts. The V gene is TRBV5-6, the J gene TRBJ2-1, with 8 bases identical to TRBD2. V dropped 3 bases and J dropped 2; count of bases not matched to a gene: 7. Germline-derived CDR1 and CDR2 are SGHDT and YYEEEE. The CDR3 consists of 16 residues. The CDR3 here is CASSYRGSGTYNEQFF. The CDR3 coding sequence is TGTGCCAGCAGCTACCGGGGTAGCGGGACCTACAATGAGCAGTTCTTC.

The rearrangement uses TRBV7-6 and TRBJ1-2; the D is unclear. CDR3 size: 14 residues. Germline-derived CDR1 and CDR2 are SGHVS and FNYEAQ. The V and J ends lost 3 bases and 4 bases respectively, with 12 bases between them. The CDR3 is CASSLSTLLYGYTF. The CDR3 nucleotides are TGTGCCAGCAGCTTGTCAACGCTTCTCTATGGCTACACCTTC.

In this sample, this clonotype turned up a few times. The gene calls are TRBV28 and TRBJ2-7, with 10 bases lining up with TRBD2. Germline assignment: CDR1 MDHEN and CDR2 SYDVKM. The CDR3 is 16 residues long. V shed 4 bases and J 6 bases; nucleotides not matched to a gene: 12. This chain's CDR3 is CASSSLSGTSAVEQYF. Written as DNA, the CDR3 is TGTGCCAGCAGTTCGCTATCCGGGACTAGCGCTGTCGAGCAGTACTTC.

This clonotype was seen at least ten times. This rearrangement joins TRBV7-9 to TRBJ2-7; 9 nucleotides agree with TRBD2. The V gene end was trimmed by 0 bases and the J gene end by 7 bases; junction bases not matched to a gene: 13. CDR3 length: 17 amino acids. Germline CDR1 is SEHNR and CDR2 is FQNEAQ (reference sequence). CDR3 sequence reads: CASSLARSSGTGGEQYF. The CDR3 DNA sequence: TGTGCCAGCAGCTTAGCGCGGTCTAGCGGGACCGGAGGGGAGCAGTACTTC.

This chain links TRBV12-3 or TRBV12-4 with TRBJ1-4; D unresolved. The CDR3 sequence is 14 residues long. Trimming took off 4 bases at V and 5 bases at J, with 11 bases between the two ends. The CDR3: CASSSRTSNEKLFF. The CDR3 nucleotides are TGTGCCAGCAGTTCCAGGACCTCAAATGAAAAACTGTTTTTT.

This clonotype showed up many times. V usage is TRBV6-6 and J usage is TRBJ1-2, with D unresolved. V lost 2 bases and J 6 bases, leaving 10 bases between the germline ends. Germline V lookup: CDR1 MNHNY, CDR2 SVGAGI (reference sequence). This CDR3 contains 13 residues. This chain's CDR3 is CASSYHHLDGYTF. As DNA, the CDR3 is TGTGCCAGCAGTTACCACCATTTAGATGGCTACACCTTC.

The chain has TRBV6-4 and TRBJ2-5; the match to TRBD2 covers 9 bases. J gave up 2 bases and V 7 bases, and 17 bases lay outside the gene matches. CDR3 length: 18 amino acids. Germline assignment: CDR1 MRHNA and CDR2 SNTAGT. The CDR3 protein is CASTAPETSGPQQETQYF. The CDR3, as DNA: TGTGCCAGCACCGCCCCAGAGACTAGCGGACCACAACAAGAGACCCAGTACTTC.

This chain joins TRBV12-3 or TRBV12-4 and TRBJ2-7; D remains ambiguous. V was trimmed by 7 bases and J by 0 bases, leaving 13 bases between them. CDR3 length: 14 residues. In nucleotides, the CDR3 is TGTGCCAGCAAGGATCACACGGCCTCCTACGAGCAGTACTTC. Amino acid sequence: CASKDHTASYEQYF.